These 29 T cell receptor beta chains were all obtained from the same sample, sequenced in a study of OX40 agonist ivuxolimab in advanced cancers. Libraries were constructed by the immunoSEQ multiplex PCR assay. Imported from immuneACCESS, the table was reduced by TCRdb to in-frame sequences with V and J called. These copies leave out some clones; in studies compared against another copy, an unresolved V gene accounts for under half, and the cause of the remainder is not known. The sample data list about 17,000 clones, and approximately 83% of these were observed just once. The ten largest clones take up around 12% of the sample. Sequenced here: CD4+ or CD8+ T cells sorted from blood, sampled in a trial of the OX40 agonist ivuxolimab. All receptors derive from an adult with an advanced solid tumor such as melanoma, head and neck, liver or kidney cancer.

This chain uses TRBV7-9 with TRBJ1-4, with a possible D match to TRBD1 (5 bases). V shed 5 bases and J shed 4 bases, with 14 bases lying between them. The CDR3 loop spans 15 amino acids. CDR1 is SEHNR, CDR2 FQNEAQ, per germline (reference sequence). The CDR3 reads CASSTRGRGNEKLFF. The CDR3 coding sequence is TGTGCCAGCAGCACCCGGGGCCGCGGTAATGAAAAACTGTTTTTT.

This rearrangement joins TRBV28 to TRBJ2-3, with D unresolved. The CDR3 covers 14 residues. The germline V and J ends were trimmed by 2 bases and 2 bases, with 8 bases remaining between them. Germline-derived CDR1 and CDR2 are MDHEN and SYDVKM. CDR3 sequence (DNA): TGTGCCAGCAGTTTAGAAGGGCCCACAGATACGCAGTATTTT. This codes for CASSLEGPTDTQYF. Full variable domain (remainder filled in from reference TRBV28 and TRBJ2-3): DVKVTQSSRYLVKRTGEKVFLECVQDMDHENMFWYRQDPGLGLRLIYFSYDVKMKEKGDIPEGYSVSREKKERFSLILESASTNQTSMYLCASSLEGPTDTQYFGPGTRLTVL.

V and J are TRBV7-9 and TRBJ2-1, with 7 bases that match TRBD1. This CDR3 comprises 15 residues. Germline CDR1 reads SEHNR; CDR2 reads FQNEAQ (reference sequence). V shed 5 bases, J shed 4 bases, and the junction held 8 bases outside the gene matches. The chain's CDR3 is CASSPQGPRYNEQFF. CDR3 bases: TGTGCCAGCAGCCCACAGGGGCCAAGGTACAATGAGCAGTTCTTC.

The V call is TRBV9, the J call TRBJ2-7, with TRBD2 matching 9 bases. In germline, CDR1 is SGDLS, CDR2 YYNGEE. With 3 bases clipped from V and 6 bases from J, the junction kept 10 bases outside the gene matches. The CDR3 is made up of 15 amino acids. CDR3 sequence reads: CASSEASGIQSEQYF. The CDR3 nucleotides are TGTGCCAGCAGCGAGGCTAGCGGGATACAAAGCGAGCAGTACTTC.

This clone is medium-sized. V usage is TRBV9 and J usage is TRBJ1-5, with a weak D call TRBD1 (6 bases). V was trimmed by 1 base and J by 5 bases, leaving 13 bases between them. This CDR3 has 15 residues. CDR1 is SGDLS and CDR2 is YYNGEE in the germline V gene. CDR3 in DNA: TGTGCCAGCAGCGTATCGGGGACACTAGATCAGCCCCAGCATTTT. Translated, it gives CASSVSGTLDQPQHF.

This sequence joins TRBV7-9 and TRBJ2-7; D tentatively reads TRBD1 or TRBD2 (5 bases each). The V gene's germline CDR1 is SEHNR and CDR2 FQNEAQ (reference sequence). V was pared by 3 bases and J by 5 bases, with 11 bases between. This CDR3 has 13 residues. The DNA of the CDR3 is TGTGCCAGCAGCTTCCCGGGACGGGACGAGCAGTACTTC. Amino acids: CASSFPGRDEQYF.

The chain has TRBV7-9 and TRBJ2-3; the D is unclear. Trimming left V 5 bases short and J 1 base short, with 16 bases between. This CDR3 contains 16 residues. Looked up from germline, CDR1 is SEHNR and CDR2 is FQNEAQ (reference sequence). The CDR3 is CASSPGRPRRTDTQYF. CDR3 bases: TGTGCCAGCAGCCCCGGACGCCCCCGACGCACAGATACGCAGTATTTT.

The chain uses TRBV7-6 and TRBJ2-2; D not certain. Trimming removed 1 base at V and 6 bases at J, with 6 bases between. Germline V gives CDR1 SGHVS, CDR2 FNYEAQ. This CDR3 region has 13 residues. Here the CDR3 reads CASSLGGAGELFF. The CDR3, as DNA: TGTGCCAGCAGCTTAGGGGGTGCCGGGGAGCTGTTTTTT.

CDR3 in DNA: TGTGCCAGCAGCGTAGGTGGTAGCGAAGAGACCCAGTACTTC. Translating it yields CASSVGGSEETQYF. The J gene is TRBJ2-5, the V gene TRBV9; D perhaps matches TRBD2 (5 bases). Germline V gene sequence: CDR1 SGDLS, CDR2 YYNGEE. CDR3 size: 14 residues. Trimming shortened V by 0 bases and J by 3 bases, and 9 bases separated the two germline ends.

The DNA for the CDR3 is TGCGCCAGCAGCCTCACCCTGGGGGGAGATGGGGAAGAGACCCAGTACTTC. It is translated as CASSLTLGGDGEETQYF. This chain joins TRBV4-3 and TRBJ2-5; the D gene is possibly TRBD2 (6 bases). Trimming left V 4 bases short and J 3 bases short, with 21 bases between. CDR1 LGHNA and CDR2 YSLEER come from the germline V gene. The CDR3 is 17 residues long.

The V call is TRBV6-5, the J call TRBJ1-4; D is unresolved. Germline V gene sequence: CDR1 MNHEY, CDR2 SVGAGI. The CDR3 runs 11 residues. The V and J ends lost 3 bases and 7 bases respectively, with 3 bases between them. CDR3 protein: CASSYGEKLFF. In DNA, the CDR3 is TGTGCCAGCAGTTATGGTGAAAAACTGTTTTTT.

The V call is TRBV9, the J call TRBJ2-1, with D possibly being TRBD2 (6 bases). Trimming removed 0 bases at V and 9 bases at J, with 16 bases between. This CDR3 has 15 residues. Germline lookup yields CDR1 SGDLS and CDR2 YYNGEE. DNA for the CDR3: TGTGCCAGCAGCGTAGCAAGCCGGCGGGATAGTGAGCAGTTCTTC. It specifies CASSVASRRDSEQFF.

This clone was observed a single time. The V call is TRBV6-6, the J call TRBJ1-5; D may be TRBD1 (6 bases). The CDR3 has 14 residues. The germline gives CDR1 MNHNY, CDR2 SVGAGI (reference sequence). Trimming removed 6 bases at V and 7 bases at J, with 16 bases between. CDR3 sequence reads: CASRNTGRNQPQHF. CDR3 DNA: TGTGCCAGCAGGAATACAGGGAGGAACCAGCCCCAGCATTTT.

This clone appeared once. The same CDR3 can be traced to other DNA sequences in this sample. The J gene is TRBJ2-7, the V gene TRBV13; TRBD1 matches at 7 bases. The CDR3 is 13 residues long. With 6 bases clipped from V and 4 bases from J, the junction kept 6 bases outside the gene matches. From germline, CDR1 is PRHDT and CDR2 FYEKMQ (reference sequence). CDR3 in DNA: TGTGCCAGCAGAAACAGGGGTAGGTACGAGCAGTACTTC. Amino acid sequence: CASRNRGRYEQYF.

This clone was found once. The CDR3 DNA reads as TGCGCCAGCAGCCAAGATCGCCGGGGTCGGTGGGCGCAGTTCTTC. This translates into CASSQDRRGRWAQFF. This rearrangement joins TRBV4-1 to TRBJ2-1; D perhaps matches TRBD2 (5 bases). Germline CDR1 is MGHRA and CDR2 is YSYEKL. V was shortened by 0 bases and J by 12 bases, with 18 bases between the two germline ends. The CDR3 length is 15 residues.

The chain has TRBV6-1 and TRBJ2-6; D uncertain. Germline CDR1 and CDR2: MNHNS and SASEGT. The V and J ends lost 4 bases and 3 bases respectively, with 13 bases between them. This CDR3 spans 16 amino acids. CDR3 residues: CASSVGWGFGANVLTF. The CDR3 region has the DNA TGTGCCAGCAGTGTTGGTTGGGGTTTTGGGGCCAACGTCCTGACTTTC.

The chain is built from TRBV5-4 and TRBJ2-3; D is undetermined. V was shortened by 4 bases and J by 8 bases, with 11 bases between the two germline ends. Per germline, CDR1 SGHNT and CDR2 YYREEE (reference sequence). The CDR3 is 12 amino acids. The CDR3 DNA is TGTGCCAGCAGCACCGACCCTGTTACGCAGTATTTT. Amino acid sequence: CASSTDPVTQYF.

The chain is built from TRBV7-9 and TRBJ2-1; no reliable D call. Per the germline V gene, CDR1 is SEHNR and CDR2 is FQNEAQ (reference sequence). The CDR3 totals 14 residues. With 3 bases removed from V and 3 bases from J, the gap between germline ends came to 9 bases. CDR3 nucleotides: TGTGCCAGCAGCTTCACTACACGCTACAATGAGCAGTTCTTC. Translating it yields CASSFTTRYNEQFF. Filled out from reference TRBV7-9 and TRBJ2-1, the complete variable domain reads DTGVSQNPRHKITKRGQNVTFRCDPISEHNRLYWYRQTLGQGPEFLTYFQNEAQLEKSRLLSDRFSAERPKGSFSTLEIQRTEQGDSAMYLCASSFTTRYNEQFFGPGTRLTVL.

V usage is TRBV5-1 and J usage is TRBJ2-7; 12 positions agree with TRBD2. V lost 6 bases and J lost 3; bases outside the gene matches: 7. The CDR3 has 15 residues. Germline V gene sequence: CDR1 SGHRS, CDR2 YFSETQ. The CDR3 region is CASTSGREKGYEQYF. DNA of the CDR3: TGCGCCAGCACTAGCGGGAGGGAGAAGGGCTACGAGCAGTACTTC.

The chain joins TRBV13 to TRBJ1-2; 7 nucleotides line up with TRBD1. V gave up 4 bases and J gave up 5 bases; unmatched junction bases: 10. Germline V gene lookup returns CDR1 PRHDT and CDR2 FYEKMQ (reference sequence). This CDR3 is built from 15 residues. CDR3 amino acids: CASSYTMGQPYGYTF. The CDR3 DNA sequence: TGTGCCAGCAGCTATACGATGGGACAGCCATATGGCTACACCTTC.

This rearrangement joins TRBV6-5 to TRBJ2-1; D gene unclear. V was trimmed by 6 bases and J by 4 bases, leaving 10 bases between them. Germline V gene lookup returns CDR1 MNHEY and CDR2 SVGAGI. The CDR3 covers 13 residues. CDR3 residues: CASSPPGYNEQFF. The CDR3 DNA reads as TGTGCCAGCAGCCCTCCGGGTTACAATGAGCAGTTCTTC.

The chain is built from TRBV25-1 and TRBJ2-1; maybe TRBD2 (6 bases). Germline V gives CDR1 MGHDK, CDR2 SYGVNS. The CDR3 consists of 15 residues. V lost 3 bases and J 4 bases, leaving 13 bases between the germline ends. CDR3 nucleotides: TGTGCCAGCAGTGATATAGGACTAACATACAATGAGCAGTTCTTC. Its protein is CASSDIGLTYNEQFF.

The chain couples TRBV28 to TRBJ1-5, with D perhaps matching TRBD1 (5 bases). The germline V gene has CDR1 MDHEN and CDR2 SYDVKM. The V gene lost 2 bases and the J gene lost 2 bases, with 16 bases spanning the gap. The CDR3 is made up of 17 amino acids. The CDR3 coding sequence is TGTGCCAGCAGTTTAGGCCCTTGGGGCCAGGGCAATCAGCCCCAGCATTTT. Translation: CASSLGPWGQGNQPQHF.

This chain connects TRBV4-2 to TRBJ1-6; 9 nucleotides match TRBD1. Germline CDR1 is LGHNA and CDR2 is YNFKEQ. V dropped 0 bases and J dropped 7; count of bases not matched to a gene: 4. The CDR3 runs 16 residues. DNA of the CDR3: TGTGCCAGCAGCCAAGAGGGACAGGGAGGGAATTCACCCCTCCACTTT. This translates into CASSQEGQGGNSPLHF.

The chain combines TRBV6-7 with TRBJ2-1; maybe TRBD2 (6 bases). TRBV6-7 is marked as an open reading frame, function uncertain. Trimming took off 9 bases at V and 5 bases at J, with 14 bases between the two ends. This CDR3 comprises 13 residues. The CDR3 DNA follows: TGTGCCAGGTCGGGAGTTGAAGACAATGAGCAGTTCTTC. Protein product: CARSGVEDNEQFF.

V is TRBV7-9 and J is TRBJ2-7; 9 nucleotides align to TRBD1. Germline V gene sequence: CDR1 SEHNR, CDR2 FQNEAQ (reference sequence). V gave up 4 bases and J gave up 6 bases; unmatched junction bases: 13. The CDR3 is 16 residues long. The CDR3 loop is CASSSQQGAFSLEQYF. For the CDR3, the DNA is TGTGCCAGCAGCTCACAACAGGGGGCATTCTCGCTCGAGCAGTACTTC.

This clone was counted only a few times. J is TRBJ2-7 and V is TRBV27; D possibly corresponds to TRBD1 (5 bases). This CDR3 spans 11 amino acids. In germline, CDR1 is MNHEY, CDR2 SMNVEV (reference sequence). V was clipped by 8 bases and J by 0 bases, with 5 bases between them. The DNA for the CDR3 is TGTGCCAGCGGGGCCTCCTACGAGCAGTACTTC. This sequence encodes CASGASYEQYF.

This rearrangement joins TRBV27 to TRBJ2-1; TRBD2 matches at 9 bases. Germline V gives CDR1 MNHEY, CDR2 SMNVEV (reference sequence). Germline trimming cut 5 bases from V and 2 bases from J; bases unmatched to any gene: 4. The CDR3 extends over 15 amino acids. The DNA of the CDR3 is TGTGCCAGCAGTGATAGCGGGAGTCCCTACAATGAGCAGTTCTTC. It encodes CASSDSGSPYNEQFF.

This rearrangement joins TRBV30 to TRBJ2-3, with TRBD2 identical over 7 bases. Germline loops: CDR1 GTSNPN, CDR2 SVGIG (reference sequence). The CDR3 spans 17 residues. With 2 bases clipped from V and 1 base from J, the junction kept 12 bases outside the gene matches. This CDR3 is CAWSLGGRARGTDTQYF. CDR3 sequence (DNA): TGTGCCTGGAGTCTGGGTGGGAGGGCCAGAGGCACAGATACGCAGTATTTT.